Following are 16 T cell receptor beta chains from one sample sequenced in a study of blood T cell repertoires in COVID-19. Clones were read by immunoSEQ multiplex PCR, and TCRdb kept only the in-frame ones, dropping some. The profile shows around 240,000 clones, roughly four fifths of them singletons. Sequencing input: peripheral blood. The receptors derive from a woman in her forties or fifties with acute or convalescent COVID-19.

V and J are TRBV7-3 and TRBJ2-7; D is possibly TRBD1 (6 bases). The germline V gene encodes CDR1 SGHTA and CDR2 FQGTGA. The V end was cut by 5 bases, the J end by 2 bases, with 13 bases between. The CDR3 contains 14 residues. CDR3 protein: CASSPGPGAYEQYF. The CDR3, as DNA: TGTGCCAGCAGCCCTGGACCAGGGGCCTACGAGCAGTACTTC.

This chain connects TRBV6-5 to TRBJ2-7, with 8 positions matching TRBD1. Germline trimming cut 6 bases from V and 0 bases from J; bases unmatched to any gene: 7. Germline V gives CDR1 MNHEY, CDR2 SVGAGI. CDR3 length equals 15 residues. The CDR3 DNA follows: TGTGCCAGCAGCTCCCTTGGACAGGGCTCCTACGAGCAGTACTTC. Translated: CASSSLGQGSYEQYF.

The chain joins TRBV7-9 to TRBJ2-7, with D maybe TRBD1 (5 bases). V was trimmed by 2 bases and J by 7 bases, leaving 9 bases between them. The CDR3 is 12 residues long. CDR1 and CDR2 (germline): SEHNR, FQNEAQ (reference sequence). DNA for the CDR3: TGTGCCAGCAGCTTAAGACAGTTTGAGCAGTACTTC. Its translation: CASSLRQFEQYF.

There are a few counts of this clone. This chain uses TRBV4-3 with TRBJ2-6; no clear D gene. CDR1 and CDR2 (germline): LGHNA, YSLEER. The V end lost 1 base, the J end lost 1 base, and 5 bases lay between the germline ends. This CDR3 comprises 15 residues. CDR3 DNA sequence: TGCGCCAGCAGCCAAGGGCTTTCTGGGGCCAACGTCCTGACTTTC. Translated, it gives CASSQGLSGANVLTF.

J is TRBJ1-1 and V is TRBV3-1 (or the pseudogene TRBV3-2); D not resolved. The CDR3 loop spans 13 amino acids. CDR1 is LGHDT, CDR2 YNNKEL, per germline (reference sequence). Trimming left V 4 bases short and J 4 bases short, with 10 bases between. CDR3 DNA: TGTGCCAGCAGCCCACCAGGATCCACTGAAGCTTTCTTT. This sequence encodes CASSPPGSTEAFF.

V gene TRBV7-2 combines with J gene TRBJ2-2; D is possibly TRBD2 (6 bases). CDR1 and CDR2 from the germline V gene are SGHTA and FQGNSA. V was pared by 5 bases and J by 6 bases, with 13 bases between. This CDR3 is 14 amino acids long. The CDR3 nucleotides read TGTGCCAGCAGCCCCAGGGACTTCCCCGGGGAGCTGTTTTTT. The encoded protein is CASSPRDFPGELFF.

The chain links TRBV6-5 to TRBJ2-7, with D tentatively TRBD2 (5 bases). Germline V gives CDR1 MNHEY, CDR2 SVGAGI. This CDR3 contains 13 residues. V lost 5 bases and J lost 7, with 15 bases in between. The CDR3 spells CASSTTPGWEQYF. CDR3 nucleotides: TGTGCCAGCAGTACAACGCCGGGGTGGGAGCAGTACTTC.

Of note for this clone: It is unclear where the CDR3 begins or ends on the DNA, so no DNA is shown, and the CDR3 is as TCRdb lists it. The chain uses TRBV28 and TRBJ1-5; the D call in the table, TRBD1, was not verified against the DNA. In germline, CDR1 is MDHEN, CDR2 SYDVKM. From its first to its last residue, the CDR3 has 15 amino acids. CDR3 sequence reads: CASSTSTGLSQPQHF.

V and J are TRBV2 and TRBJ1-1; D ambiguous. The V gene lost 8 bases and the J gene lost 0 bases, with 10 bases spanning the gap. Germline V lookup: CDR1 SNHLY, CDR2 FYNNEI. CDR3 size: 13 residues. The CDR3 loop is CASWSSMNTEAFF. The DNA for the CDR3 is TGTGCCAGCTGGAGCAGCATGAACACTGAAGCTTTCTTT.

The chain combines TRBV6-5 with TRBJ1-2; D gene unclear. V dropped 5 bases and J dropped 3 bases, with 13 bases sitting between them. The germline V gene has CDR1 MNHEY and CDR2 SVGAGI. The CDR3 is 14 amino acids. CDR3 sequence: CASSPTGRYYGYTF. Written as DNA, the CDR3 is TGTGCCAGCAGTCCTACCGGGAGGTACTATGGCTACACCTTC.

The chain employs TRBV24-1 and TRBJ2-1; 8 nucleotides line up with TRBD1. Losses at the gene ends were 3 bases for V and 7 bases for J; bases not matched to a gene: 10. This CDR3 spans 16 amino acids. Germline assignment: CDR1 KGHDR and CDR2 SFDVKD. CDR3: CATSDRTGKLRNEQFF. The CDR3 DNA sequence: TGTGCCACCAGTGATAGGACAGGGAAATTGAGGAATGAGCAGTTCTTC.

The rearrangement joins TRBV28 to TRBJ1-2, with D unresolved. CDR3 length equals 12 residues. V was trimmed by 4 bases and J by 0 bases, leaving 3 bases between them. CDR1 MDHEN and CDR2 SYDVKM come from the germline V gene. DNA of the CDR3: TGTGCCAGCAGTTCAACTAACTATGGCTACACCTTC. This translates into CASSSTNYGYTF.

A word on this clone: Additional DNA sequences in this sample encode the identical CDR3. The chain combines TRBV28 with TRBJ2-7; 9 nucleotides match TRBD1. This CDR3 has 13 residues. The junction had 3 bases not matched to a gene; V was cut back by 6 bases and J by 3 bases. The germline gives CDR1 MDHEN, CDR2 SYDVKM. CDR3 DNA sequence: TGTGCCAGCAGCCCGGGACAGGGCTACGAGCAGTACTTC. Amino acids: CASSPGQGYEQYF.

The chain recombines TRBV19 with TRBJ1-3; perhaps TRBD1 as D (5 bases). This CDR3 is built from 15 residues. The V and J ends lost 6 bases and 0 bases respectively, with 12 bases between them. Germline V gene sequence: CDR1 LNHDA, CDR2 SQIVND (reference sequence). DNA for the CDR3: TGTGCCAGTAGCCTACAGGATTACTCTGGAAACACCATATATTTT. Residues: CASSLQDYSGNTIYF.

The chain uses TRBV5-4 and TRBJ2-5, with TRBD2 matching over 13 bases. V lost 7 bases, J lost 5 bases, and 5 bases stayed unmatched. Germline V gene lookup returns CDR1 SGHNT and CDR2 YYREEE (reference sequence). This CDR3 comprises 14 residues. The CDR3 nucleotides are TGTGCCAGCCGGACTAGCGGGAGTATGGAGACCCAGTACTTC. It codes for CASRTSGSMETQYF.

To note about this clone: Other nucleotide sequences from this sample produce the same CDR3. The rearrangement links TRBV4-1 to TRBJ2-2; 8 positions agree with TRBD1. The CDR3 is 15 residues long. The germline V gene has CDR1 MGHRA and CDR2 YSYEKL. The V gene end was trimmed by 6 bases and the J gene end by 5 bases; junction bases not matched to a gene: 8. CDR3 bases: TGCGCCAGCAGTCGAGGACAGGGTAATACCGGGGAGCTGTTTTTT. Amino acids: CASSRGQGNTGELFF.